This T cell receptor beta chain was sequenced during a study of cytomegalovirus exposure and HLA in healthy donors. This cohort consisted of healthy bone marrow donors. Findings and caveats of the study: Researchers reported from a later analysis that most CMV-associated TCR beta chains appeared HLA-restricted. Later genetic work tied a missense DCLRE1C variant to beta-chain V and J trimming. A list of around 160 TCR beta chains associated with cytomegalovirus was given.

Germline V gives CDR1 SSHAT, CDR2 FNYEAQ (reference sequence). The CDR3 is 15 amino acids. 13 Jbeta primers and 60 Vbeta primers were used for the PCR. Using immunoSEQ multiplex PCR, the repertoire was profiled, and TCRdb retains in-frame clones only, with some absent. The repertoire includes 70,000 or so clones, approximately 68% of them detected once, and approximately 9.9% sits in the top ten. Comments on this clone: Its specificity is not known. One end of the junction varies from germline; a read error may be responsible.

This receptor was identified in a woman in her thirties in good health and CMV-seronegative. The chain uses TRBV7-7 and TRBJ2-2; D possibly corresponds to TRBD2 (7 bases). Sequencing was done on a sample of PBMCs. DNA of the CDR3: TGTGCTAGCACCAAAGGGGGGGTGGACACCGGGGAGCTGTTTTTT. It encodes CASTKGGVDTGELFF. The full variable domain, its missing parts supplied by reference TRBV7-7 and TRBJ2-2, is GAGVSQSPRYKVTKRGQDVTLRCDPISSHATLYWYQQALGQGPEFLTYFNYEAQPDKSGLPSDRFSAERPEGSISTLTIQRTEQRDSAMYRCASTKGGVDTGELFFGEGSRLTVL.